This T cell receptor beta chain was obtained from a study of blood T cells in healthy people across ages. Regarding the study as a whole: Older age coincided with a roughly linear decline in TCR beta diversity per million T cells. Comparison with aged donors showed that long-lived donors had more naive CD4+ cells and higher diversity. A conclusive naive versus antigen-experienced comparison was prevented by the unsorted PBMCs.

As to this clonotype: Its antigen remains unknown.

The germline CDR1 and CDR2 sequences are SGDLS and YYNGEE. V was shortened by 4 bases and J by 10 bases, with 17 bases between the two germline ends. The CDR3 length is 14 residues. A J-beta primer mix and a sample-barcoded 5' primer were used in a second PCR of about 7 to 12 cycles. Each CDR3 protein is one row after TCRdb ran MiXCR on the 5' RACE reads. This table has fewer than 1,200,000 distinct CDR3 sequences, 25% appearing once. The same data also went into a second study, on T cells of mothers and their children. That work states: About six children, together with their three healthy Caucasian mothers, made up the donors.

The sequence was obtained from a girl aged 2 to 10 in good health. Sample: blood. This chain uses TRBV9 with TRBJ2-2; D may be TRBD2 (6 bases). Written as DNA, the CDR3 is TGTGCCAGCAGCCCCCCGCCGGGAGAAGCGGAGCTGTTTTTT. The encoded protein is CASSPPPGEAELFF.